Following are 19 T cell receptor beta chains from one sample sequenced in a study of technical replicates of blood from several donors. Profiled with immunoSEQ multiplex PCR; TCRdb holds only in-frame clones, not every one. The sample yields approximately 81,000 clones, 95% seen once. Sequences were obtained from T cells isolated from PBMCs. Source of these receptors: a human donor in good health.

The chain employs TRBV29-1 and TRBJ2-5; D gene uncertain. This CDR3 is 10 amino acids long. Germline-derived CDR1 and CDR2 are SQVTM and ANQGSEA. V was shortened by 6 bases and J by 4 bases, with 6 bases between the two germline ends. The chain's CDR3 is CSVGGETQYF. The CDR3 bases are TGCAGCGTCGGTGGAGAGACCCAGTACTTC. Filled out from reference TRBV29-1 and TRBJ2-5, the complete variable domain reads SAVISQKPSRDICQRGTSLTIQCQVDSQVTMMFWYRQQPGQSLTLIATANQGSEATYESGFVIDKFPISRPNLTFSTLTVSNMSPEDSSIYLCSVGGETQYFGPGTRLLVL.

The chain couples TRBV6-1 to TRBJ2-7; D gene unclear. Germline V gene data show CDR1 as MNHNS and CDR2 as SASEGT. The V and J ends lost 6 bases and 4 bases respectively, with 19 bases between them. The CDR3 runs 15 residues. CDR3 protein: CASSVSPLSRYEQYF. CDR3 DNA sequence: TGTGCCAGCAGCGTATCCCCACTAAGTAGATACGAGCAGTACTTC.

The chain is built from TRBV6-6 and TRBJ2-3, with D perhaps matching TRBD1 (5 bases). CDR1 and CDR2 from the germline V gene are MNHNY and SVGAGI (reference sequence). The CDR3 loop spans 14 amino acids. The V and J ends lost 4 bases and 0 bases respectively, with 8 bases between them. The CDR3: CASSWTTSTDTQYF. The DNA of the CDR3 is TGTGCCAGCAGTTGGACAACTAGCACAGATACGCAGTATTTT.

The J gene is TRBJ2-7, the V gene TRBV6-5, with 10 positions matching TRBD2. The CDR3 length is 15 residues. V dropped 4 bases and J dropped 3; count of bases not matched to a gene: 6. Germline V gene data show CDR1 as MNHEY and CDR2 as SVGAGI. The CDR3 loop reads CASSSPTSGFYEQYF. The CDR3 nucleotides read TGTGCCAGCAGTTCCCCGACTAGCGGGTTCTACGAGCAGTACTTC.

The chain combines TRBV4-1 with TRBJ1-5; D is unclear. Trimming stripped 1 base from V and 2 bases from J, with 12 bases between. Germline V CDR1 and CDR2: MGHRA, YSYEKL. This CDR3 has 16 amino acids. In nucleotides, the CDR3 is TGCGCCAGCAGCCAAGCAGGATGGGAGGGCAATCAGCCCCAGCATTTT. Protein product: CASSQAGWEGNQPQHF.

The chain carries TRBV11-3 and TRBJ2-1; D perhaps matches TRBD2 (6 bases). The CDR3 runs 19 residues. Germline CDR1 and CDR2: SGHNT and YENEEA. V lost 2 bases and J 0 bases, leaving 20 bases between the germline ends. CDR3 loop: CASSLLSMEGRSSYNEQFF. CDR3 DNA sequence: TGTGCCAGCAGCTTATTATCTATGGAGGGTCGAAGCTCCTACAATGAGCAGTTCTTC.

This sequence joins TRBV19 and TRBJ1-1; 9 bases are shared with TRBD1. Germline V gene sequence: CDR1 LNHDA, CDR2 SQIVND (reference sequence). The junction had 9 bases not matched to a gene; V was cut back by 6 bases and J by 4 bases. The CDR3 is 15 residues long. CDR3 in amino acids: CASSPRRQGGTEAFF. DNA of the CDR3: TGTGCCAGTAGCCCCAGGCGACAGGGGGGCACTGAAGCTTTCTTT. Drawing the rest from reference TRBV19 and TRBJ1-1, the complete variable domain is DGGITQSPKYLFRKEGQNVTLSCEQNLNHDAMYWYRQDPGQGLRLIYYSQIVNDFQKGDIAEGYSVSREKKESFPLTVTSAQKNPTAFYLCASSPRRQGGTEAFFGQGTRLTVV.

This clone showed up just once. The genes are TRBV7-3 and TRBJ2-1, with TRBD2 matching 11 bases. Trimming at V came to 5 bases and at J to 3 bases, leaving 3 bases not matched to a gene. This CDR3 comprises 15 residues. Germline V gives CDR1 SGHTA, CDR2 FQGTGA. CDR3 nucleotides: TGTGCCAGCAGCCCAACTAGCGGGAGCTACAATGAGCAGTTCTTC. This translates into CASSPTSGSYNEQFF.

The chain joins TRBV6-5 to TRBJ2-1, with 7 bases that match TRBD1. The germline CDR1 and CDR2 sequences are MNHEY and SVGAGI. After removal of 6 bases from V and 7 bases from J, the junction contained 0 bases not matched to a gene. This CDR3 spans 11 amino acids. DNA of the CDR3: TGTGCCAGCAGCAGGGGGAATGAGCAGTTCTTC. Translating it yields CASSRGNEQFF.

The chain couples TRBV6-5 to TRBJ2-7, with D unresolved. CDR1 and CDR2 from the germline V gene are MNHEY and SVGAGI. Trimming cost V 0 bases and J 5 bases, with 11 bases left between them. The CDR3 covers 14 residues. DNA of the CDR3: TGTGCCAGCAGTTACTCGACCTGGAGTGACGAGCAGTACTTC. Translated, it gives CASSYSTWSDEQYF.

V gene TRBV2 combines with J gene TRBJ2-2, with TRBD1 as a possible D gene (7 bases). The V and J ends lost 2 bases and 5 bases respectively, with 18 bases between them. This CDR3 region has 17 residues. CDR1 is SNHLY, CDR2 FYNNEI, per germline. CDR3 sequence reads: CASSENGGGYFTGELFF. The CDR3 bases are TGTGCCAGCAGTGAAAATGGAGGGGGCTATTTTACCGGGGAGCTGTTTTTT. The full variable domain, completed using reference TRBV2 and TRBJ2-2, is EPEVTQTPSHQVTQMGQEVILRCVPISNHLYFYWYRQILGQKVEFLVSFYNNEISEKSEIFDDQFSVERPDGSNFTLKIRSTKLEDSAMYFCASSENGGGYFTGELFFGEGSRLTVL.

The rearrangement joins TRBV7-9 to TRBJ2-1, with D perhaps matching TRBD1 (6 bases). V lost 8 bases and J 4 bases, leaving 9 bases between the germline ends. The CDR3 sequence is 12 residues long. CDR1 and CDR2 (germline): SEHNR, FQNEAQ (reference sequence). CDR3 protein: CASGQTYNEQFF. The CDR3 DNA reads as TGTGCCAGCGGACAGACTTACAATGAGCAGTTCTTC.

The rearrangement uses TRBV2 and TRBJ2-3, with TRBD2 identical over 8 bases. Germline loops: CDR1 SNHLY, CDR2 FYNNEI. The CDR3 is 14 amino acids. Germline trimming cut 7 bases from V and 2 bases from J; bases unmatched to any gene: 5. Here the CDR3 DNA reads TGTGCCAGCAAGGCTAGCGGGCTCACAGATACGCAGTATTTT. Residues: CASKASGLTDTQYF.

V and J are TRBV27 and TRBJ2-1; 14 bases map to TRBD2. CDR3 length equals 16 residues. Germline V lookup: CDR1 MNHEY, CDR2 SMNVEV (reference sequence). V lost 2 bases and J lost 6; bases outside the gene matches: 3. In DNA form, the CDR3 reads TGTGCCAGCAGTTTACCGACTAGCGGGAGGGGCAATGAGCAGTTCTTC. This encodes CASSLPTSGRGNEQFF.

The chain couples TRBV9 to TRBJ1-3; no reliable D call. CDR3 length equals 16 residues. With 0 bases removed from V and 0 bases from J, the gap between germline ends came to 10 bases. The germline V gene has CDR1 SGDLS and CDR2 YYNGEE. CDR3 protein: CASSVGGGSSGNTIYF. CDR3 coding DNA: TGTGCCAGCAGCGTAGGGGGAGGCAGCTCTGGAAACACCATATATTTT.

The chain has TRBV19 and TRBJ2-1; the D gene is possibly TRBD2 (6 bases). CDR1 and CDR2 (germline): LNHDA, SQIVND (reference sequence). Trimming removed 3 bases from V and 7 bases from J, with 16 bases in between. The CDR3 loop spans 15 amino acids. The chain's CDR3 is CASSIGRTNLNEQFF. Written as DNA, the CDR3 is TGTGCCAGTAGTATTGGACGGACTAACCTTAATGAGCAGTTCTTC.

The chain recombines TRBV12-2 with TRBJ1-5; the table names TRBD1, a call not compared with the DNA. TRBV12-2 is tagged as a pseudogene. The CDR3 is 15 residues long. The CDR3 here is CASRLPTGCNQPQHF. The CDR3 DNA is TGTGCAAGTCGCTTACCGACAGGGTGCAATCAGCCCCAGCATTTT.

The chain combines TRBV18 with TRBJ1-4; 11 nucleotides match TRBD1. The CDR3 consists of 15 residues. V shed 5 bases and J 7 bases; nucleotides not matched to a gene: 6. The V gene's germline CDR1 is KGHSH and CDR2 LQKENI. The CDR3 coding sequence is TGTGCCAGCTCAGCCCCGGGACAGGGGGTTGAAAAACTGTTTTTT. Translated: CASSAPGQGVEKLFF.

This sequence joins TRBV2 and TRBJ2-2, with D hard to call. The length of the CDR3 is 12 residues. CDR1 SNHLY and CDR2 FYNNEI come from the germline V gene. V lost 8 bases to trimming and J lost 0 bases, with 4 bases between them. DNA of the CDR3: TGTGCCAGCCAGGCGAACACCGGGGAGCTGTTTTTT. This codes for CASQANTGELFF. The variable domain in full, with the rest retrieved from reference TRBV2 and TRBJ2-2, is EPEVTQTPSHQVTQMGQEVILRCVPISNHLYFYWYRQILGQKVEFLVSFYNNEISEKSEIFDDQFSVERPDGSNFTLKIRSTKLEDSAMYFCASQANTGELFFGEGSRLTVL.